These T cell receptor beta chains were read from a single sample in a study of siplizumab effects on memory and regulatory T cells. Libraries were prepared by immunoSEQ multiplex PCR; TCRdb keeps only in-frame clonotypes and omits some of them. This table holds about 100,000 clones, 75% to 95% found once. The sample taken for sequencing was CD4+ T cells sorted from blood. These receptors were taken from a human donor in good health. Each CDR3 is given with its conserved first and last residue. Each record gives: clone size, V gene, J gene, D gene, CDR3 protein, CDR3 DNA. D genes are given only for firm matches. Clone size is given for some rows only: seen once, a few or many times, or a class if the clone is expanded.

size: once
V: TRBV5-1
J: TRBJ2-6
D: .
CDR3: CASSLDTGRTSGANVLTF
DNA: TGCGCCAGCAGCTTGGACACGGGACGCACCTCTGGGGCCAACGTCCTGACTTTC

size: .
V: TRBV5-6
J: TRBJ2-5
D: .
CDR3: CASSSSGETQYF
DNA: TGTGCCAGCAGCTCCAGCGGGGAGACCCAGTACTTC

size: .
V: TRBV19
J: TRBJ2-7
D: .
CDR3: CASSIDHREPSYEQYF
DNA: TGTGCCAGTAGTATAGATCATAGGGAACCCTCCTACGAGCAGTACTTC

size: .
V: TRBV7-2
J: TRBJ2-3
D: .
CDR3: CASSPALGGTDTQYF
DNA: TGTGCCAGCAGCCCAGCCCTCGGAGGCACAGATACGCAGTATTTT

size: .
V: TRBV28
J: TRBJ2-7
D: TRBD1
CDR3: CASTIPPGQGGGYEQYF
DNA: TGTGCCAGCACCATACCGCCGGGACAGGGTGGGGGATACGAGCAGTACTTC

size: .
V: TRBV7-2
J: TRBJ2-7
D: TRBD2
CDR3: CASSLTAGGQEEQYF
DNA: TGTGCCAGCAGCTTAACAGCGGGGGGGCAAGAAGAGCAGTACTTC

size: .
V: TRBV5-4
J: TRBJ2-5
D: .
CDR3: CASSKGGGGAKETQYF
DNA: TGTGCCAGCAGCAAAGGGGGCGGGGGAGCAAAAGAGACCCAGTACTTC

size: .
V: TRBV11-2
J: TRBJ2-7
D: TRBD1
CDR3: CASSLDRQGLKYEQYF
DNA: TGTGCCAGCAGCTTAGATAGACAGGGGCTAAAATACGAGCAGTACTTC

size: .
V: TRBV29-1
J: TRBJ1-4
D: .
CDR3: CSARGDWALKLFF
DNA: TGCAGCGCCCGAGGGGACTGGGCTTTAAAACTGTTTTTT

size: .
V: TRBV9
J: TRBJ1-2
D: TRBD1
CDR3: CASSAGQGGTYGYTF
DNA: TGTGCCAGCAGCGCGGGACAGGGGGGTACCTATGGCTACACCTTC

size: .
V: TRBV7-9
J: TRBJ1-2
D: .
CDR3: CASSPRGHGYTF
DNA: TGTGCCAGCAGCCCACGAGGCCATGGCTACACCTTC

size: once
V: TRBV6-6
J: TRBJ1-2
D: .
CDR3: CASSTTSMTGGYTF
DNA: TGTGCCAGCAGTACCACCTCTATGACAGGCGGCTACACCTTC

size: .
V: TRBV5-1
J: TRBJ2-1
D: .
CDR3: CASSLQGLKNNEQFF
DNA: TGCGCCAGCAGCTTGCAGGGACTGAAGAACAATGAGCAGTTCTTC

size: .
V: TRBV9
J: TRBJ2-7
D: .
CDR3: CASSVDGRAGYEQYF
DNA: TGTGCCAGCAGCGTAGACGGCCGGGCGGGCTACGAGCAGTACTTC

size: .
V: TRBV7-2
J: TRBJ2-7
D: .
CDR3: CASSFNYEQYF
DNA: TGTGCCAGCAGCTTCAACTACGAGCAGTACTTC

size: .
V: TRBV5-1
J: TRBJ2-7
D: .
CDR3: CASTDEGPSGEQYF
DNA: TGCGCCAGCACCGATGAGGGGCCGTCGGGGGAGCAGTACTTC

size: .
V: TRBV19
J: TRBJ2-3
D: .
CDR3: CASSRLLGDTQYF
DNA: TGTGCCAGTAGTAGACTACTTGGGGATACGCAGTATTTT

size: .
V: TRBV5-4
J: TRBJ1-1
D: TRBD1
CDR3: CASSPSTGDTEAFF
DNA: TGTGCCAGCAGCCCATCCACAGGGGACACTGAAGCTTTCTTT

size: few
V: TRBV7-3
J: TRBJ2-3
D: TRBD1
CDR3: CASSLRVGTGEGTQYF
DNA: TGTGCCAGCAGCTTACGTGTCGGGACAGGGGAGGGTACGCAGTATTTT

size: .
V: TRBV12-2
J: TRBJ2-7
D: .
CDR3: CAPGQTSSYEQYF
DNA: TGTGCCCCGGGACAGACGAGCTCCTACGAGCAGTACTTC

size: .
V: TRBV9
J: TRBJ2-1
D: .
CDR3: CASSVDSGRYNEQFF
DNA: TGTGCCAGCAGCGTAGATTCCGGGCGGTACAATGAGCAGTTCTTC

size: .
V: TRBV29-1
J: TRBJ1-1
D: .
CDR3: CSVGRSNTEAFF
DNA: TGCAGCGTTGGGAGGAGTAACACTGAAGCTTTCTTT

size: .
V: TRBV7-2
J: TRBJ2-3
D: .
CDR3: CASTQKAGSGRADTQYF
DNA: TGTGCCAGCACCCAGAAGGCTGGGAGTGGCCGGGCAGATACGCAGTATTTT

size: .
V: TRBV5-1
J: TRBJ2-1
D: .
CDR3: CASSLKAEGSYNEQFF
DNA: TGCGCCAGCAGCCTTAAGGCCGAAGGCTCCTACAATGAGCAGTTCTTC

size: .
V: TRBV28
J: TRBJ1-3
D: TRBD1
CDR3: CASSLLRAGQGTDGSTIYF
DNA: TGTGCCAGCAGTTTACTTCGTGCGGGACAGGGAACTGATGGAAGCACCATATATTTT

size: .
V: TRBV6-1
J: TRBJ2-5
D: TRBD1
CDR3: CASSAFLGGAQETQYF
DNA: TGTGCCAGCAGTGCCTTTCTAGGGGGCGCCCAAGAGACCCAGTACTTC

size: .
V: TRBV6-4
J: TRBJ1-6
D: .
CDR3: CASSRQAPNSPLHF
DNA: TGTGCCAGCAGCCGACAGGCTCCCAATTCACCCCTCCACTTT

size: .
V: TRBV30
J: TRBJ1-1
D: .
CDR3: CAWSVRENTEAFF
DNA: TGTGCCTGGAGTGTGCGAGAGAACACTGAAGCTTTCTTT

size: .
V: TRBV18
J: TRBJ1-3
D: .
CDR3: CASSRETLAGNTIYF
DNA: TGTGCCAGCTCACGGGAGACCCTTGCCGGAAACACCATATATTTT

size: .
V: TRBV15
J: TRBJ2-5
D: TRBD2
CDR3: CATSRSGPFSKRGETQYF
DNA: TGTGCCACCAGCAGATCCGGACCCTTCTCGAAGCGGGGTGAGACCCAGTACTTC

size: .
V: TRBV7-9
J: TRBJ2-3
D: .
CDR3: CASSNTDTQYF
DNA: TGTGCCAGCAGCAACACAGATACGCAGTATTTT

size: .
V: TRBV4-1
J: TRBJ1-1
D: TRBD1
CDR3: CASSPTGRNTEAFF
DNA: TGCGCCAGCAGCCCGACAGGGCGGAACACTGAAGCTTTCTTT

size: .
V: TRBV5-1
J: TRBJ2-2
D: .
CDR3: CASSSLRVNTGELFF
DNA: TGCGCCAGCAGTTCTCTCAGGGTGAACACCGGGGAGCTGTTTTTT

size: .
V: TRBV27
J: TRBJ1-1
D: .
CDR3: CASSLTANTEAFF
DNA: TGTGCCAGCAGTTTGACAGCGAACACTGAAGCTTTCTTT

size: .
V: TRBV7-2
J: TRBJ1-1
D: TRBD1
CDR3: CASSRLQGANTEAFF
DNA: TGTGCCAGCAGCCGTCTCCAGGGGGCGAATACTGAAGCTTTCTTT

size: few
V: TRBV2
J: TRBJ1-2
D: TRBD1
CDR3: CASSAGQLNYGYTF
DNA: TGTGCCAGCAGTGCGGGACAGTTAAACTATGGCTACACCTTC

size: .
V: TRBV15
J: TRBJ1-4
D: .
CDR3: CATSRDKGSGELFF
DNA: TGTGCCACCAGCAGAGATAAGGGCAGTGGGGAACTGTTTTTT

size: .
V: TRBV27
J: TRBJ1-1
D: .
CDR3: CASRKSGVLSEAFF
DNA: TGTGCCAGCAGAAAGTCGGGGGTCCTCTCCGAAGCTTTCTTT

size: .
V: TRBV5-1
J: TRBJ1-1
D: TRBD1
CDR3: CASSLMGRGDTEAFF
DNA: TGCGCCAGCAGCTTGATGGGCAGGGGGGACACTGAAGCTTTCTTT

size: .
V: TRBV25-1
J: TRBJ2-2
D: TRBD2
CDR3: CASSEVSSGAGELFF
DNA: TGTGCCAGCAGTGAGGTCTCTAGCGGGGCCGGGGAGCTGTTTTTT

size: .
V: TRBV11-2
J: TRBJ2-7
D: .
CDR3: CASSLPRTHEQYF
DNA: TGTGCCAGCAGCTTGCCGCGGACGCACGAGCAGTACTTC

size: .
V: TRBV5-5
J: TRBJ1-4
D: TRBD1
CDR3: CASSLAGTGGWEKLFF
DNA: TGTGCCAGCAGCTTGGCCGGCACAGGGGGTTGGGAAAAACTGTTTTTT

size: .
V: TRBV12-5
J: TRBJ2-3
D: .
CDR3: CASGLVLRGADTQYF
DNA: TGTGCTAGTGGTTTGGTACTCAGGGGGGCAGATACGCAGTATTTT

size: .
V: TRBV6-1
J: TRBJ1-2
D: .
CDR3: CASSVTLFDGYTF
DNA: TGTGCCAGCAGTGTGACCCTTTTTGACGGCTACACCTTC

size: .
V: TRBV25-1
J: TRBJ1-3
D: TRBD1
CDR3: CASTDRFSGNTIYF
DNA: TGTGCCAGCACGGACAGGTTCTCTGGAAACACCATATATTTT